This T cell receptor beta chain appears in the sequencing data of a study of shared clonotypes between healthy human individuals. Study background: Three plates each covered CD4 naive and memory; CD8 naive two, CD8 memory one.

This clone was seen a few times. Profiling relied on immunoSEQ multiplex PCR, and the TCRdb table lists in-frame clones only, not all of them. This sample has 2 million to 2.5 million clones, with over 90% found just once. The sample was naive CD4+ T cells from PBMCs. Subset denoted: CD45RA+ positively selected. The clonotype was recovered from a young man in good health. Some clones in this sample may be carry-over from other donors' samples.

The CDR3 nucleotides are TGCAGCGTTGCGACGGGGATGAACACTGAAGCTTTCTTT. Translated: CSVATGMNTEAFF. This chain uses TRBV29-1 with TRBJ1-1; D call uncertain. Trimming stripped 4 bases from V and 0 bases from J, with 9 bases between. From germline, CDR1 is SQVTM and CDR2 ANQGSEA. The CDR3 sequence is 13 residues long.